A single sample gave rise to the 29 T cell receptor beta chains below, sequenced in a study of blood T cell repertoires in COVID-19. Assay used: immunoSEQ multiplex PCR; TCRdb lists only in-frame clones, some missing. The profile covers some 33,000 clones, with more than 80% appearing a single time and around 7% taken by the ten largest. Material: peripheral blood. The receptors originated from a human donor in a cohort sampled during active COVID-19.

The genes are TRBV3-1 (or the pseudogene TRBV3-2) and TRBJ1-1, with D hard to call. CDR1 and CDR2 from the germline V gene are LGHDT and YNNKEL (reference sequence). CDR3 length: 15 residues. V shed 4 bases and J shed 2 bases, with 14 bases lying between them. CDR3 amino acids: CASSLSTLINTEAFF. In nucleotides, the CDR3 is TGTGCCAGCAGCCTTAGCACACTTATAAACACTGAAGCTTTCTTT.

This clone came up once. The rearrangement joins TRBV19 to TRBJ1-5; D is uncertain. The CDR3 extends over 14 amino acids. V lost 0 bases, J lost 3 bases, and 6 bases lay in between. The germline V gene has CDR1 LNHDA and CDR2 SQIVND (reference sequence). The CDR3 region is CASSIDRYNQPQHF. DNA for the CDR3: TGTGCCAGTAGTATAGACAGGTACAATCAGCCCCAGCATTTT.

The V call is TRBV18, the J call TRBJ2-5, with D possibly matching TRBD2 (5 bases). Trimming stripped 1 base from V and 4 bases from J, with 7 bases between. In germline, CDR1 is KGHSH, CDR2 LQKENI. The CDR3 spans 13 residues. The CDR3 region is CASSPRAGETQYF. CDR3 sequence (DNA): TGTGCCAGCTCACCACGGGCGGGAGAGACCCAGTACTTC.

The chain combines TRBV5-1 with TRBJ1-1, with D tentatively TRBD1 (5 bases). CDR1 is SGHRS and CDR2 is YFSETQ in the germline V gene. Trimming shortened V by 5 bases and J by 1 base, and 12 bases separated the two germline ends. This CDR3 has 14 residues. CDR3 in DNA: TGCGCCAGCAGGCCCGGACAAGGGAACACTGAAGCTTTCTTT. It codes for CASRPGQGNTEAFF. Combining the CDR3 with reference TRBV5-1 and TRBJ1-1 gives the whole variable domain KAGVTQTPRYLIKTRGQQVTLSCSPISGHRSVSWYQQTPGQGLQFLFEYFSETQRNKGNFPGRFSGRQFSNSRSEMNVSTLELGDSALYLCASRPGQGNTEAFFGQGTRLTVV.

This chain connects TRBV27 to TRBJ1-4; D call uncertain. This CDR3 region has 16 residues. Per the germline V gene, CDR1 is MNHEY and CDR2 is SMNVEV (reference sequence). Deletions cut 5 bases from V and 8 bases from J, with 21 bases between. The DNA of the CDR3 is TGTGCCAGCAGTCTAAACCGGGGAGGGAGGATGGAAAAACTGTTTTTT. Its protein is CASSLNRGGRMEKLFF. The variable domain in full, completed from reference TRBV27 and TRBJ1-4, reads EAQVTQNPRYLITVTGKKLTVTCSQNMNHEYMSWYRQDPGLGLRQIYYSMNVEVTDKGDVPEGYKVSRKEKRNFPLILESPSPNQTSLYFCASSLNRGGRMEKLFFGSGTQLSVL.

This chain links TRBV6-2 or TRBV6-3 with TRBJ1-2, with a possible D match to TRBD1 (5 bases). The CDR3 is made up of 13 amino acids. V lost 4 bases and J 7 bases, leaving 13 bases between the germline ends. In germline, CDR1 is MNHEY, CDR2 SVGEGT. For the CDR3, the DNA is TGTGCCAGCAGTTCTAGTCAGGGCCTTGGCTACACCTTC. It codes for CASSSSQGLGYTF.

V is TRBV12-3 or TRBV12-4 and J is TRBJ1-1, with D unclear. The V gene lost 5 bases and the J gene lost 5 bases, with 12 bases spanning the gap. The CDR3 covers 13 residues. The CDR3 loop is CASSAEGWTEAFF. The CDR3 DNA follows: TGTGCCAGCAGTGCCGAGGGTTGGACTGAAGCTTTCTTT.

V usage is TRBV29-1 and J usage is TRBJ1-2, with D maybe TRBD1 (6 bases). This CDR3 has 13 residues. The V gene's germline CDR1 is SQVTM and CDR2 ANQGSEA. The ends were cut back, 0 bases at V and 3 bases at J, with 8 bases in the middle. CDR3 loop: CSVEERQDYGYTF. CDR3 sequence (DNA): TGCAGCGTTGAAGAGAGACAGGACTATGGCTACACCTTC.

The CDR3 DNA sequence: TGCGCCAGCAGCCAAGGGGAGGTTAGCGCAACTAATGAAAAACTGTTTTTT. Amino acids: CASSQGEVSATNEKLFF. V gene TRBV4-1 combines with J gene TRBJ1-4; D is unclear. V was clipped by 1 base and J by 0 bases, with 12 bases between them. The CDR3 has 17 amino acids. The germline CDR1 and CDR2 sequences are MGHRA and YSYEKL.

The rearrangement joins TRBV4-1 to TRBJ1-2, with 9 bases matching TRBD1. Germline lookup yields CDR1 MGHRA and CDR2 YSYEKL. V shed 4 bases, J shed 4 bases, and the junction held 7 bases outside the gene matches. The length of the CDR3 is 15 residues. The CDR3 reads CASSPGTGPGYGYTF. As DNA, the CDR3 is TGCGCCAGCAGCCCCGGGACAGGGCCGGGCTATGGCTACACCTTC.

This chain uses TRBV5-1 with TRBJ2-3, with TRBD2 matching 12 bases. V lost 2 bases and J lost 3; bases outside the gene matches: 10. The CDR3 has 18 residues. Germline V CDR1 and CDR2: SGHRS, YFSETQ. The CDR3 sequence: CASSLMSSGRAGTDTQYF. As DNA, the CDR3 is TGCGCCAGCAGCTTAATGTCTAGCGGGAGGGCCGGGACAGATACGCAGTATTTT.

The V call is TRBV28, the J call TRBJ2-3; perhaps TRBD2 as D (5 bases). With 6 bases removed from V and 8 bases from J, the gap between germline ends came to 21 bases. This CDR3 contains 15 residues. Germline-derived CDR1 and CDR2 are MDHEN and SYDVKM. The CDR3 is CASRETADLAGTQYF. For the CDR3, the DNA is TGTGCCAGCAGGGAGACCGCGGATCTTGCGGGTACGCAGTATTTT.

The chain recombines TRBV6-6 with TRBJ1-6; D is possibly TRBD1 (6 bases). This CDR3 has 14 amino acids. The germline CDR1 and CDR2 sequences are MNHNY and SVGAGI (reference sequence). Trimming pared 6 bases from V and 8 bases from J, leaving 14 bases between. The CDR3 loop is CASSEDSRYSPLHF. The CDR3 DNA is TGTGCCAGCAGCGAGGACAGCCGATATTCACCCCTCCACTTT.

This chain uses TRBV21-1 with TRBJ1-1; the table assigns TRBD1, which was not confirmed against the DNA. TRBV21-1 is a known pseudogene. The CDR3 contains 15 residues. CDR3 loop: CARKRTGGCYTEAFF. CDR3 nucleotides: TGTGCCAGAAAAAGGACAGGGGGGTGCTACACTGAAGCTTTCTTT.

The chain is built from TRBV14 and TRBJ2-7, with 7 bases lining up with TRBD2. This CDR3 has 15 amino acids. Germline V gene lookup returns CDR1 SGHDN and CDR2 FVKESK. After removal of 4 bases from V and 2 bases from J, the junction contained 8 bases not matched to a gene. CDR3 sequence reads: CASSRGTTRTYEQYF. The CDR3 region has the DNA TGTGCCAGCAGCCGGGGGACTACCAGAACCTACGAGCAGTACTTC.

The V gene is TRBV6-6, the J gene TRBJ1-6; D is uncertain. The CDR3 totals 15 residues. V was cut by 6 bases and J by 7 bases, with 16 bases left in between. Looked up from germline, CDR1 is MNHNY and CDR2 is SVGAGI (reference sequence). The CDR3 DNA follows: TGTGCCAGCAGCCGCTACGGGGAGGGCAATTCACCCCTCCACTTT. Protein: CASSRYGEGNSPLHF.

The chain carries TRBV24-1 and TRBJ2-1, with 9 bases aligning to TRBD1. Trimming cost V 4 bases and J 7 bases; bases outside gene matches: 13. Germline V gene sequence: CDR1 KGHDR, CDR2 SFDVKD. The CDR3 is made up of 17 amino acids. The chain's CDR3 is CATSDHPGQGIANEQFF. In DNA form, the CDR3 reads TGTGCCACCAGTGACCATCCGGGACAGGGTATTGCAAATGAGCAGTTCTTC.

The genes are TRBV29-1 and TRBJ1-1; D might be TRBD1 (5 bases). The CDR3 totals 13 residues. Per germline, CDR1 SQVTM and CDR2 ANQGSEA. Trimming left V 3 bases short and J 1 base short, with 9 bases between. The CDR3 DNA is TGCAGCGTTGAGGAGGGGTCGAACACTGAAGCTTTCTTT. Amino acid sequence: CSVEEGSNTEAFF.

CDR3 nucleotide sequence: TGTGCCAGCAGCTCTGTAGCGGGGGCACAAGGGAATGAGCAGTTCTTC. This translates into CASSSVAGAQGNEQFF. The genes are TRBV7-8 and TRBJ2-1; 9 positions match TRBD2. Germline lookup yields CDR1 SGHVS and CDR2 FQNEAQ. This CDR3 has 16 amino acids. V shed 4 bases, J shed 7 bases, and the junction held 11 bases outside the gene matches.

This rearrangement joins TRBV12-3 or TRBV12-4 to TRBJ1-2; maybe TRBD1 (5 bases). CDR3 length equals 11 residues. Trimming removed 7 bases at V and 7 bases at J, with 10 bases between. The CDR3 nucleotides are TGTGCCAGCACCCAAGGGGTTGGCTACACCTTC. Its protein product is CASTQGVGYTF.

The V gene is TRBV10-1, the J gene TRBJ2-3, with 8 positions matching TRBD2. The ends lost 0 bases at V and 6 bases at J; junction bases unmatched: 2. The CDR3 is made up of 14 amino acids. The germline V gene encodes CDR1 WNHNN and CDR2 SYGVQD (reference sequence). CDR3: CASSESGGVDTQYF. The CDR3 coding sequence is TGCGCCAGCAGTGAGTCCGGGGGGGTGGATACGCAGTATTTT.

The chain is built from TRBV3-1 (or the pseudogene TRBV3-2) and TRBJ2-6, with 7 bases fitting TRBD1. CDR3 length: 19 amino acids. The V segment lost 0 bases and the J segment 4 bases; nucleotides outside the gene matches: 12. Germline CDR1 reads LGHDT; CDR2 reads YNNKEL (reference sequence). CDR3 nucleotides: TGTGCCAGCAGCCAAGATCTTTACAGGGGAACTTCCGGGGCCAACGTCCTGACTTTC. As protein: CASSQDLYRGTSGANVLTF.

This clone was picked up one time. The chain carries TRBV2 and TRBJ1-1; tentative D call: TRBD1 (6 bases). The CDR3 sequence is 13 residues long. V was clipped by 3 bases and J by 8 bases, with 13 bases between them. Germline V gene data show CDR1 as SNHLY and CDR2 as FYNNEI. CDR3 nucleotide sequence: TGTGCCAGCAGTGATATCTTTGACAGGGAAGCTTTCTTT. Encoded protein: CASSDIFDREAFF.

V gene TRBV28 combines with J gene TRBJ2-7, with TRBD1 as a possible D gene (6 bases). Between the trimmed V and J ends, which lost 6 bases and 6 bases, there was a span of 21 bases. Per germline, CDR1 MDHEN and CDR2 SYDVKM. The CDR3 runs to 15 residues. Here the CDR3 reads CASSPYRVASPEQYF. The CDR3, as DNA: TGTGCCAGCAGCCCCTACAGGGTAGCGTCCCCCGAGCAGTACTTC.

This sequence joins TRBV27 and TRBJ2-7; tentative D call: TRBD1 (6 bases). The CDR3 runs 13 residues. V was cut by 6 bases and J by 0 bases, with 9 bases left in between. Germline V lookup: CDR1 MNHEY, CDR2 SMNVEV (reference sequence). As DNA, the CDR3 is TGTGCCAGCAGACAGGGTCTCTCCTACGAGCAGTACTTC. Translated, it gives CASRQGLSYEQYF.

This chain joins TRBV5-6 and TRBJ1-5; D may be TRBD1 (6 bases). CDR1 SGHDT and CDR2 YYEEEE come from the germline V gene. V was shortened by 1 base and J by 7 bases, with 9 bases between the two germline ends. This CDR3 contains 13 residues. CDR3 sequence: CASSLTGNQPQHF. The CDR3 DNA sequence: TGTGCCAGCAGCTTGACAGGGAACCAGCCCCAGCATTTT.

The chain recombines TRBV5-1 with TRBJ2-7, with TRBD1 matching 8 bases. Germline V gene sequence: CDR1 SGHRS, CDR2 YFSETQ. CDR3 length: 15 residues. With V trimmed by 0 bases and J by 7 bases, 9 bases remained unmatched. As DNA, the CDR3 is TGCGCCAGCAGCTTGGCCGGGACAGGTACTACGGAGCAGTACTTC. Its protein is CASSLAGTGTTEQYF.

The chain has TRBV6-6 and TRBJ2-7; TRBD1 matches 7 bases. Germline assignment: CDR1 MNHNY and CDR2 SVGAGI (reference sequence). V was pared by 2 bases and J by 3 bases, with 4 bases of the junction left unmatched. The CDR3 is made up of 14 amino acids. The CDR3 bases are TGTGCCAGCAGTTACGCCGCAGGGGGCTACGAGCAGTACTTC. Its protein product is CASSYAAGGYEQYF.

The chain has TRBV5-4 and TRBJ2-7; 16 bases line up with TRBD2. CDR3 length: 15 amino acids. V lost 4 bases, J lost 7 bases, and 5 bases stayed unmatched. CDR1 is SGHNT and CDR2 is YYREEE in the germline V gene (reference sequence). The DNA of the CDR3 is TGTGCCAGCAGCGGGACTAGCGGGAGGGTCGGGGAGCAGTACTTC. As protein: CASSGTSGRVGEQYF.